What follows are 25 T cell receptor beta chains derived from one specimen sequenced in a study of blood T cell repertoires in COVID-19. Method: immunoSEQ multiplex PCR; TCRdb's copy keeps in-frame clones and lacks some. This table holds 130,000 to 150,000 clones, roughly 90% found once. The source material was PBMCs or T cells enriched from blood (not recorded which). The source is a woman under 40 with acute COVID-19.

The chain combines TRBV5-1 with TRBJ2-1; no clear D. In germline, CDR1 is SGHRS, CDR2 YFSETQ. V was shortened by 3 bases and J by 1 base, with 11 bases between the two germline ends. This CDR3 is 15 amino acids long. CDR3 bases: TGCGCCAGCAGCTCCGCCGCAGGTTCCTACAATGAGCAGTTCTTC. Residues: CASSSAAGSYNEQFF.

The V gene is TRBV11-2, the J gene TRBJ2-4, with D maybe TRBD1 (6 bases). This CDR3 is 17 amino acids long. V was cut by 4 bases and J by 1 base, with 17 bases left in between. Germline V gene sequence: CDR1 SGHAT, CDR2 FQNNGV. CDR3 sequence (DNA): TGTGCCAGCAGCTCTAGGGGGATGGGCCCGGCCAAAAACATTCAGTACTTC. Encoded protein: CASSSRGMGPAKNIQYF.

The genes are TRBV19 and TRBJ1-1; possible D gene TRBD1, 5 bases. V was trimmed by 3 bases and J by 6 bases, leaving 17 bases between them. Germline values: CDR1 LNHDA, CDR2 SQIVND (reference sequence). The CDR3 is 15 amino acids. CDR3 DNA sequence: TGTGCCAGTAGTATCCAGGCGGGGCAAAGGGCTGAAGCTTTCTTT. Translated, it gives CASSIQAGQRAEAFF. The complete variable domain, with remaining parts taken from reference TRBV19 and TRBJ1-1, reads DGGITQSPKYLFRKEGQNVTLSCEQNLNHDAMYWYRQDPGQGLRLIYYSQIVNDFQKGDIAEGYSVSREKKESFPLTVTSAQKNPTAFYLCASSIQAGQRAEAFFGQGTRLTVV.

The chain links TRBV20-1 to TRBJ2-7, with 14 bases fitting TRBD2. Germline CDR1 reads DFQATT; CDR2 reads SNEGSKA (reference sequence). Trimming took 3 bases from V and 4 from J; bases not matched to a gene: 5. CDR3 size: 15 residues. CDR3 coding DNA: TGCAGTGCTAGTCGACTAGCGGGAGGGAGTTACGAGCAGTACTTC. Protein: CSASRLAGGSYEQYF.

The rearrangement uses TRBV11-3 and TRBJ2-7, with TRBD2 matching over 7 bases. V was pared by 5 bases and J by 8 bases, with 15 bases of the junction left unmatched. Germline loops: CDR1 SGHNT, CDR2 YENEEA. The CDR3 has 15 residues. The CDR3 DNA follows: TGTGCCAGCAGCACCGGGAGCGGGACGGGCCCACAGCAGTACTTC. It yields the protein CASSTGSGTGPQQYF.

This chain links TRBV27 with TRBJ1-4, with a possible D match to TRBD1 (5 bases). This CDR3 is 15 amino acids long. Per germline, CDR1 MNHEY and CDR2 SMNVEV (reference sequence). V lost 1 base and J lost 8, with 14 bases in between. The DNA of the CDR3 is TGTGCCAGCAGTTTATACGCCTCCCCAGGGGAAAAACTGTTTTTT. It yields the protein CASSLYASPGEKLFF.

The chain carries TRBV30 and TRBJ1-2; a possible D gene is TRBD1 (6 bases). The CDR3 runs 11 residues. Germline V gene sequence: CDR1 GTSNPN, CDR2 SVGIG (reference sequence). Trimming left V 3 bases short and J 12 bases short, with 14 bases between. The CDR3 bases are TGTGCCTGGAGATCAGGGGCTATCCACACCTTC. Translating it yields CAWRSGAIHTF.

The CDR3 sequence: CASSQGTGTGGLEQYF. CDR3 nucleotides: TGTGCCAGCAGCCAGGGGACCGGGACAGGGGGCTTAGAGCAGTACTTC. V gene TRBV3-1 (or the pseudogene TRBV3-2) combines with J gene TRBJ2-7, with 12 bases lining up with TRBD1. The ends lost 3 bases at V and 7 bases at J; junction bases unmatched: 10. The CDR3 is made up of 16 amino acids. Germline V CDR1 and CDR2: LGHDT, YNNKEL (reference sequence).

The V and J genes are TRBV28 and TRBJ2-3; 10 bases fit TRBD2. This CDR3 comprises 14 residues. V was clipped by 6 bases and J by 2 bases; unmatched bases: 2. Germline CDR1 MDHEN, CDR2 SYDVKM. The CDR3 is CASRGLALTDTQYF. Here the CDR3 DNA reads TGTGCCAGCAGGGGACTAGCGCTCACAGATACGCAGTATTTT.

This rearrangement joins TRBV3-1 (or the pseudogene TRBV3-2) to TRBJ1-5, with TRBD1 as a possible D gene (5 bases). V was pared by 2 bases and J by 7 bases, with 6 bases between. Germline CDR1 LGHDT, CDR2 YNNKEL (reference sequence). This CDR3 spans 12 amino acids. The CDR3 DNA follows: TGTGCCAGCAGCCAATGGGGCCAGCCCCAGCATTTT. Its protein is CASSQWGQPQHF.

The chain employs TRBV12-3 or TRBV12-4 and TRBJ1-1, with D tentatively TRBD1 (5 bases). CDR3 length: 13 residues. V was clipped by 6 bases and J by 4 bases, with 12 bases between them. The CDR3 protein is CASRHDGGTEAFF. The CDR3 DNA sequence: TGTGCCAGCAGACATGACGGGGGCACTGAAGCTTTCTTT.

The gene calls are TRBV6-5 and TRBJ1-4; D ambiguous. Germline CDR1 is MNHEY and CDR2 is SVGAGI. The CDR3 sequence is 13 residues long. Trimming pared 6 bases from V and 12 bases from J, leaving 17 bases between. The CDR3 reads CASRLNLAGELFF. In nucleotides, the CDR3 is TGTGCCAGCAGATTAAACCTGGCCGGAGAACTGTTTTTT.

CDR3: CASSQDPASSGRYTDTQYF. The CDR3 DNA follows: TGTGCCAGCAGCCAAGATCCCGCCTCTAGCGGGAGGTACACAGATACGCAGTATTTT. The chain couples TRBV3-1 (or the pseudogene TRBV3-2) to TRBJ2-3; 11 bases line up with TRBD2. This CDR3 contains 19 residues. V gave up 0 bases and J gave up 2 bases; unmatched junction bases: 10. Per germline, CDR1 LGHDT and CDR2 YNNKEL (reference sequence).

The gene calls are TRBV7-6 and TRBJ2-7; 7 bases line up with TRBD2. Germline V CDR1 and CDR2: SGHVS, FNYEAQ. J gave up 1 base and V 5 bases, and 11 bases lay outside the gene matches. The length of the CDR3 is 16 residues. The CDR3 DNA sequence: TGTGCCAGCAGCCAAGGTGTTCCGGGAGGTTCCTACGAGCAGTACTTC. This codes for CASSQGVPGGSYEQYF.

The CDR3 is CASSQVTTGTFGSPLHF. The CDR3 DNA reads TGCGCCAGCAGCCAAGTGACAACCGGGACATTCGGTTCACCCCTCCACTTT. This chain uses TRBV4-3 with TRBJ1-6; perhaps TRBD1 as D (6 bases). Per germline, CDR1 LGHNA and CDR2 YSLEER. The ends were cut back, 1 base at V and 9 bases at J, with 19 bases in the middle. The CDR3 is made up of 17 amino acids.

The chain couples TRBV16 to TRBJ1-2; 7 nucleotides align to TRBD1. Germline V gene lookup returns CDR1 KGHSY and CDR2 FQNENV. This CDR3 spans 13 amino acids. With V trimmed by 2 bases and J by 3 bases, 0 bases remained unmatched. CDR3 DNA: TGTGCCAGCAGCCAAGGGACAGACTATGGCTACACCTTC. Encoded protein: CASSQGTDYGYTF.

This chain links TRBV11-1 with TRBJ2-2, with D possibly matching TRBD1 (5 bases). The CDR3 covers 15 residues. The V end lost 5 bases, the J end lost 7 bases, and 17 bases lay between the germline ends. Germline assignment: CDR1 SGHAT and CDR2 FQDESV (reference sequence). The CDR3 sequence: CASSKGPGRGGELFF. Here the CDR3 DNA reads TGTGCCAGCAGCAAGGGGCCAGGGCGAGGCGGGGAGCTGTTTTTT.

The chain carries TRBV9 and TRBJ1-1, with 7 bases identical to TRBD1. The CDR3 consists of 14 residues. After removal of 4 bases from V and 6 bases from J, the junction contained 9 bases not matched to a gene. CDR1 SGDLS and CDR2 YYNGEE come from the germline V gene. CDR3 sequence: CASSSHGGGAEAFF. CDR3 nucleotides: TGTGCCAGCAGCTCCCATGGAGGGGGCGCTGAAGCTTTCTTT.

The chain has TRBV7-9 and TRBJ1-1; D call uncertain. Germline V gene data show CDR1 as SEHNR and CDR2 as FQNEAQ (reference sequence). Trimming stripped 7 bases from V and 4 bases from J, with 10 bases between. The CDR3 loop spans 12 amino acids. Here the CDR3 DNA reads TGTGCCAGCAACACCCCCATCACTGAAGCTTTCTTT. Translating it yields CASNTPITEAFF.

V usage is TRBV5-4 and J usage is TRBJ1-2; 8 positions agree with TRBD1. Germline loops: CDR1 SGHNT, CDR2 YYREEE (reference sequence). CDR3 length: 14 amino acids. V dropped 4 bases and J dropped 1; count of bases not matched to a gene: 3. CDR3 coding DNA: TGTGCCAGCAGCGTGGGACAGGATAACTATGGCTACACCTTC. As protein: CASSVGQDNYGYTF.

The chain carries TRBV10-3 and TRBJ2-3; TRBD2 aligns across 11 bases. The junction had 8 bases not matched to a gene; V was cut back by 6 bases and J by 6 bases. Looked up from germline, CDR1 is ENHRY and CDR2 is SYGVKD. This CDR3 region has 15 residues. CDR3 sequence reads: CAISLLAGVFDTQYF. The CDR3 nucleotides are TGTGCCATCAGCCTACTAGCGGGAGTCTTCGATACGCAGTATTTT.

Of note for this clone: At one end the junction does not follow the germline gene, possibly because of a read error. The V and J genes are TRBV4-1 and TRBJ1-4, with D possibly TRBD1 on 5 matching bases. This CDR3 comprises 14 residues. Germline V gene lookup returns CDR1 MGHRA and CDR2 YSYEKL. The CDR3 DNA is TGCGCCAGCAGCGAAGACAGTGTTAATGAAAAACTGTTTTTT. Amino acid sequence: CASSEDSVNEKLFF.

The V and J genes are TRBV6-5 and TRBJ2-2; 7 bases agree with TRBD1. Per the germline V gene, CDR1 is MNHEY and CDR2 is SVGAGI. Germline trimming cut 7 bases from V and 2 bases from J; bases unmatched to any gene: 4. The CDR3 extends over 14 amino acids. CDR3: CASKTGTNTGELFF. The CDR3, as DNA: TGTGCCAGCAAGACAGGGACCAACACCGGGGAGCTGTTTTTT.

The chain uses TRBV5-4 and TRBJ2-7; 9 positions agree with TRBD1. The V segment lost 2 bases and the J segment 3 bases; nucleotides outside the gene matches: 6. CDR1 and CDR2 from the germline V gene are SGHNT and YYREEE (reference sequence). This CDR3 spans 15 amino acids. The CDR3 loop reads CASSFGTGYGYEQYF. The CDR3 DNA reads TGTGCCAGCAGCTTCGGGACAGGGTACGGCTACGAGCAGTACTTC.

CDR3 sequence: CASRGRKNTEAFF. In DNA, the CDR3 is TGTGCCAGCAGGGGCAGGAAAAACACTGAAGCTTTCTTT. The rearrangement uses TRBV6-5 and TRBJ1-1; D unclear. V dropped 6 bases and J dropped 2 bases, with 10 bases sitting between them. This CDR3 is built from 13 residues. Germline CDR1 and CDR2: MNHEY and SVGAGI.